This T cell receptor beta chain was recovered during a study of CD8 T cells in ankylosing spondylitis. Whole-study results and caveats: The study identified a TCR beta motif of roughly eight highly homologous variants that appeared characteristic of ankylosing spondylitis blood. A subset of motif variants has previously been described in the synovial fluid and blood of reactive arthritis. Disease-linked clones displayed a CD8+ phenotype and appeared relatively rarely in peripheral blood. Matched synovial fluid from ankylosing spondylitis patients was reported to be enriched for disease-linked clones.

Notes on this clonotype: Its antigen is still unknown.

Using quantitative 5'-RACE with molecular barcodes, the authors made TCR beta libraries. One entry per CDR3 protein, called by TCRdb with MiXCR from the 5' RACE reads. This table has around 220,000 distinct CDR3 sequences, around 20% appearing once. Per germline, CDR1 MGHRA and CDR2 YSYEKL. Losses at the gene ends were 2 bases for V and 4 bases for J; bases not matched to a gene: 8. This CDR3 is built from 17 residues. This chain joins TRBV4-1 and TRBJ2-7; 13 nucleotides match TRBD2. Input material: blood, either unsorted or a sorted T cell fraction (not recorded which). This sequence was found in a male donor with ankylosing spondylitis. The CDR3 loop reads CASSQKGTSGATYEQYF. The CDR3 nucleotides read TGCGCCAGCAGCCAAAAAGGGACTAGCGGGGCCACGTACGAGCAGTACTTC.